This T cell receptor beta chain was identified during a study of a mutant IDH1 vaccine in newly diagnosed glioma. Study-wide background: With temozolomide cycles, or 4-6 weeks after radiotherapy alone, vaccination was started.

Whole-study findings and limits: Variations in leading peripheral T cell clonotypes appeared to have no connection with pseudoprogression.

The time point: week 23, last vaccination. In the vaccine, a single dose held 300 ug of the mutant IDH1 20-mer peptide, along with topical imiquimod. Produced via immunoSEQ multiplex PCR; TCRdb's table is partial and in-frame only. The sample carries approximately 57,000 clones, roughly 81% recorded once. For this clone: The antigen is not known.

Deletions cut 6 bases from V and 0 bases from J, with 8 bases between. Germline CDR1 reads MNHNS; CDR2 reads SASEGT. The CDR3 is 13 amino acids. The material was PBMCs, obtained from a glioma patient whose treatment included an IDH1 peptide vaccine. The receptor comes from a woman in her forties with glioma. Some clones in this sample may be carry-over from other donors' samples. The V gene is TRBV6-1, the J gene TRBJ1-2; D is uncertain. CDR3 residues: CASSRAANYGYTF. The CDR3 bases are TGTGCCAGCAGCCGGGCAGCTAACTATGGCTACACCTTC.